Shown below are 15 T cell receptor beta chains from a single sample sequenced in a study of early stage breast cancer tumors. Profiled with immunoSEQ multiplex PCR; TCRdb holds only in-frame clones, not every one. The sample consists of tens of thousands of clones, around 67% of them appearing once. The material sequenced was blood. These receptors originate from a person aged 40 to 49 with breast cancer.

V usage is TRBV27 and J usage is TRBJ1-5; D unclear. The CDR3 is 15 residues long. Per germline, CDR1 MNHEY and CDR2 SMNVEV (reference sequence). V lost 3 bases and J lost 1, with 10 bases in between. CDR3 DNA sequence: TGTGCCAGCAGTTTGGGTCGGGAGAGCAATCAGCCCCAGCATTTT. Its protein is CASSLGRESNQPQHF.

A single count supports this clone. The chain is built from TRBV11-3 and TRBJ2-5; D not resolved. CDR3 length: 14 residues. V lost 4 bases, J lost 0 bases, and 9 bases lay in between. Germline CDR1 is SGHNT and CDR2 is YENEEA. CDR3 protein: CASSSTLNQETQYF. The CDR3 nucleotides are TGTGCCAGCAGCTCAACACTTAACCAAGAGACCCAGTACTTC.

The chain employs TRBV5-6 and TRBJ1-2; 9 bases match TRBD1. Germline V gene lookup returns CDR1 SGHDT and CDR2 YYEEEE. The V segment lost 1 base and the J segment 6 bases; nucleotides outside the gene matches: 10. This CDR3 has 16 residues. The CDR3 sequence is CASSLRRDRELNGYTF. CDR3 DNA: TGTGCCAGCAGCTTGAGGCGGGACAGGGAGCTTAATGGCTACACCTTC.

This chain joins TRBV5-4 and TRBJ2-2, with 10 bases identical to TRBD1. CDR3 length: 15 amino acids. CDR1 SGHNT and CDR2 YYREEE come from the germline V gene (reference sequence). V shed 3 bases and J 6 bases; nucleotides not matched to a gene: 5. CDR3 residues: CASSSPGQGSGELFF. CDR3 sequence (DNA): TGTGCCAGCAGCTCACCGGGACAGGGGTCCGGGGAGCTGTTTTTT.

The chain carries TRBV7-8 and TRBJ2-7, with 9 bases identical to TRBD2. The CDR3 is 17 residues long. Germline V CDR1 and CDR2: SGHVS, FQNEAQ. Trimming cost V 3 bases and J 0 bases; bases outside gene matches: 9. CDR3 sequence: CASSLGAGGHYSYEQYF. The CDR3 nucleotides are TGTGCCAGCAGCTTGGGAGCGGGAGGTCATTACTCCTACGAGCAGTACTTC.

The chain uses TRBV5-5 and TRBJ1-2; 9 bases line up with TRBD1. The CDR3 has 17 residues. CDR1 is SGHKS and CDR2 is YYEKEE in the germline V gene (reference sequence). With V trimmed by 4 bases and J by 8 bases, 18 bases remained unmatched. The CDR3 loop reads CASSPGQGRTHGYGYTF. CDR3 DNA: TGTGCCAGCAGCCCGGGACAGGGAAGGACCCACGGCTACGGCTACACCTTC.

The chain combines TRBV4-3 with TRBJ1-2, with D unresolved. The germline gives CDR1 LGHNA, CDR2 YSLEER. CDR3 length: 15 residues. V was clipped by 0 bases and J by 2 bases, with 10 bases between them. CDR3 coding DNA: TGCGCCAGCAGCCAAGAGCAGTTGGGGAACTATGGCTACACCTTC. This codes for CASSQEQLGNYGYTF.

The chain links TRBV19 to TRBJ2-2; tentatively, D is TRBD2 (7 bases). V shed 3 bases and J shed 3 bases, with 14 bases lying between them. This CDR3 is 16 amino acids long. CDR1 LNHDA and CDR2 SQIVND come from the germline V gene (reference sequence). Here the CDR3 reads CASSINRGADTGELFF. The CDR3 region has the DNA TGTGCCAGTAGTATTAATCGGGGGGCTGACACCGGGGAGCTGTTTTTT.

This clone has a handful of counts. V and J are TRBV7-6 and TRBJ2-7; D is perhaps TRBD1 (6 bases). Germline values: CDR1 SGHVS, CDR2 FNYEAQ. This CDR3 spans 12 amino acids. Trimming removed 6 bases from V and 3 bases from J, with 9 bases in between. As DNA, the CDR3 is TGTGCCAGCAGACGGACAGACTACGAGCAGTACTTC. This codes for CASRRTDYEQYF. The whole variable domain, filled in from reference TRBV7-6 and TRBJ2-7, reads GAGVSQSPRYKVTKRGQDVALRCDPISGHVSLYWYRQALGQGPEFLTYFNYEAQQDKSGLPNDRFSAERPEGSISTLTIQRTEQRDSAMYRCASRRTDYEQYFGPGTRLTVT.

This sequence joins TRBV28 and TRBJ2-2; D ambiguous. Germline V lookup: CDR1 MDHEN, CDR2 SYDVKM. This CDR3 is built from 12 residues. V was shortened by 8 bases and J by 2 bases, with 6 bases between the two germline ends. CDR3 coding DNA: TGTGCCAGCCTCGACAACACCGGGGAGCTGTTTTTT. It yields the protein CASLDNTGELFF.

The DNA of the CDR3 is TGTGCCAGCAGTGGCCGGGGTTGGGAGACCCAGTACTTC. Translation: CASSGRGWETQYF. The rearrangement joins TRBV6-6 to TRBJ2-5, with TRBD2 as a possible D gene (5 bases). The ends were cut back, 5 bases at V and 5 bases at J, with 12 bases in the middle. CDR3 length: 13 amino acids. Germline CDR1 reads MNHNY; CDR2 reads SVGAGI (reference sequence).

The rearrangement links TRBV2 to TRBJ2-3; a weak D match, TRBD2 (6 bases). Per germline, CDR1 SNHLY and CDR2 FYNNEI. The CDR3 is made up of 13 amino acids. V shed 7 bases and J shed 5 bases, with 13 bases lying between them. CDR3 sequence (DNA): TGTGCCAGCACTGGCGGGAAGGGAGATACGCAGTATTTT. Translation: CASTGGKGDTQYF.

This rearrangement joins TRBV4-1 to TRBJ2-2, with TRBD2 matching 7 bases. With 0 bases clipped from V and 8 bases from J, the junction kept 15 bases outside the gene matches. Germline assignment: CDR1 MGHRA and CDR2 YSYEKL. The CDR3 extends over 18 amino acids. The CDR3 protein is CASSQDRRAGAGTGELFF. For the CDR3, the DNA is TGCGCCAGCAGCCAAGATCGAAGGGCGGGAGCGGGAACGGGGGAGCTGTTTTTT.

This chain uses TRBV30 with TRBJ2-7; D is uncertain. Germline V gene data show CDR1 as GTSNPN and CDR2 as SVGIG (reference sequence). V dropped 4 bases and J dropped 0 bases, with 16 bases sitting between them. CDR3 length: 15 residues. The CDR3 DNA is TGTGCCTGGATCCGAACTGGTGGGGTCTCCTACGAGCAGTACTTC. Translation: CAWIRTGGVSYEQYF.

This clone was observed a single time. The chain joins TRBV11-2 to TRBJ2-3; D not certain. Trimming removed 5 bases from V and 0 bases from J, with 12 bases in between. Germline CDR1 reads SGHAT; CDR2 reads FQNNGV. This CDR3 has 15 residues. The CDR3 DNA follows: TGTGCCAGCAGCCTCCACAAGACTAGCACAGATACGCAGTATTTT. Its protein is CASSLHKTSTDTQYF.